The source of this T cell receptor (beta chain) is a study of T cells in Graves' hyperthyroidism and ophthalmopathy. This clonotype was observed many times. Amplified regions were TCR beta CDR3 sequences from RNA transcripts. The TCR CDR3 was amplified in a first-round RT-PCR using the HTBI primer set. TCRdb itself ran the multiplex PCR reads through MiXCR, one entry per CDR3 protein. The table lists about 560,000 distinct CDR3 sequences, around 15% of them singletons, with about 17% in the top ten. This TCR was sampled from a woman aged 18-35 years with Graves' hyperthyroidism. Sequenced: blood.

The CDR3 region has the DNA TGTGCCAGCAGTTCCCCAGCGGGGAGGGGCGATGAGCAGTTCTTC. The encoded protein is CASSSPAGRGDEQFF. J is TRBJ2-1 and V is TRBV6-1; 7 nucleotides match TRBD2. The ends lost 5 bases at V and 8 bases at J; junction bases unmatched: 12. CDR1 and CDR2 from the germline V gene are MNHNS and SASEGT. The CDR3 length is 15 residues.